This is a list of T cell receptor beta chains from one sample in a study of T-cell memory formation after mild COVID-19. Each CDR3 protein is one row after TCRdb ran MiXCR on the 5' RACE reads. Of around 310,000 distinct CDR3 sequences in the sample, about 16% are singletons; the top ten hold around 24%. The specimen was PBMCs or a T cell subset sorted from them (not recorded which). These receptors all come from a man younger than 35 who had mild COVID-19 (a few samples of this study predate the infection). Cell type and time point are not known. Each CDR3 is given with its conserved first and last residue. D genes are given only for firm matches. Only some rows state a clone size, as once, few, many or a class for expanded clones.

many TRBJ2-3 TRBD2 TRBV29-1 TGCAGCGTTTCCCCTGCGAGCGGGGGTGTCGCAGATACGCAGTATTTT CSVSPASGGVADTQYF
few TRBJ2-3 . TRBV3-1 TGTGCCAGCAGCCTCCTCCGTGGGGGGGGCGGGACAGATACGCAGTATTTT CASSLLRGGGGTDTQYF
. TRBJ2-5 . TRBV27 TGTGCCAGCATGGACTTCCAAGAGACCCAGTACTTC CASMDFQETQYF
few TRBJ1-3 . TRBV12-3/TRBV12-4 TGTGCCAGCAGTTCCCAGGGAGGTAACACCATATATTTT CASSSQGGNTIYF
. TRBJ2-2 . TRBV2 TGTGCCAGTACCAGGGAGCCCGGGGAGCTGTTTTTT CASTREPGELFF
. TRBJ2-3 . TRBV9 TGTGCCAGCAGCGTTATGGCCACAGGTGCTAGCACAGATACGCAGTATTTT CASSVMATGASTDTQYF
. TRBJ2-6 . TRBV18 TGTGCCAGCTCACCACGAGCCCTACAGGGACCAGGGGCCAACGTCCTGACTTTC CASSPRALQGPGANVLTF
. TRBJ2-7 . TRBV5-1 TGCGCCAGCAGCAACCGGGGAGACGAGCAGTACTTC CASSNRGDEQYF
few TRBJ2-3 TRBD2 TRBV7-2 TGTGCCAGCAGCTTCACTAGCGGGGGGGGCACAGATACGCAGTATTTT CASSFTSGGGTDTQYF
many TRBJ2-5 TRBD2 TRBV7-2 TGTGCCAGCAGCTCGGGACTAGCGGGACAAGAGACCCAGTACTTC CASSSGLAGQETQYF
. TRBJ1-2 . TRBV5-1 TGCGCCAGCAGCTTGGAGGAGGGTTTACTGGGCTACACCTTC CASSLEEGLLGYTF
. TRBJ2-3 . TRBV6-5 TGTGCCAGCAGTTCGGGACGAACCCTCACAGATACGCAGTATTTT CASSSGRTLTDTQYF
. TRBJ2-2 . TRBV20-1 TGCAGTGCTAGTTGGAACCTAAACACCGGGGAGCTGTTTTTT CSASWNLNTGELFF
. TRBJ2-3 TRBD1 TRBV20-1 TGCAGTGCTAGGGCGACAGGGGCAGGGGGGGATACGCAGTATTTT CSARATGAGGDTQYF
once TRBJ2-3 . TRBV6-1 TGTGCCAGCATACAGGCGTTTCCTAGCACAGATACGCAGTATTTT CASIQAFPSTDTQYF
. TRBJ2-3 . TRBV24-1 TGTGCCACCAGTGATCCCCGGGCAGATACGCAGTATTTT CATSDPRADTQYF
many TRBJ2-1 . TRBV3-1 TGTGCCAGCAGCTTAGTGGATGAGCAGTTCTTC CASSLVDEQFF
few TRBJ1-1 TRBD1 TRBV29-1 TGCAGCGTTGATCCCCGGGACAGCTTGAACACTGAAGCTTTCTTT CSVDPRDSLNTEAFF
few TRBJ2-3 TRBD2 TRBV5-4 TGTGCCAGCAGCCGGACTAGCGGGGAAGATACGCAGTATTTT CASSRTSGEDTQYF
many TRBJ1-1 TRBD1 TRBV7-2 TGTGCCAGCAGCCGGACAGGGAGGAACACTGAAGCTTTCTTT CASSRTGRNTEAFF
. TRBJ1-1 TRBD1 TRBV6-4 TGTGCCAGCAGTGACGGGACAGGGACTGAAGCTTTCTTT CASSDGTGTEAFF
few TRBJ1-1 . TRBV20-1 TGCAGTGCTAGAGATTCACTCAGGGGCACTGAAGCTTTCTTT CSARDSLRGTEAFF
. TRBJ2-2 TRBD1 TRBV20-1 TGCAGTGCTGTCCGGACAGGGCGATACACCGGGGAGCTGTTTTTT CSAVRTGRYTGELFF
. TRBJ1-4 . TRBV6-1 TGTGCCAGCAGTCCACAGGGTACTGAAAAACTGTTTTTT CASSPQGTEKLFF
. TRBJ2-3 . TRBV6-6 TGTGCCAGCGTAGAGGGAAGCACAGATACGCAGTATTTT CASVEGSTDTQYF
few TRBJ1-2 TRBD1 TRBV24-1 TGTGCCACCAGTCCCAATACGGGACAGCCGTTCTCCGGCTACACCTTC CATSPNTGQPFSGYTF
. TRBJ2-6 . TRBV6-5 TGTGCCAGCAGTTACTCTTCTGACTCTGGGGCCAACGTCCTGACTTTC CASSYSSDSGANVLTF
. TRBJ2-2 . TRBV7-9 TGTGCCAGCAGTGTCAGGGATTTGAACACCGGGGAGCTGTTTTTT CASSVRDLNTGELFF
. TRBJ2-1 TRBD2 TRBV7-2 TGTGCCAGCAGCTTAGCCGCGGGACTAGCGGGGGGAAGCTCCTACAATGAGCAGTTCTTC CASSLAAGLAGGSSYNEQFF
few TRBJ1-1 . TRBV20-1 TGCAGTGCTAGATTCCGAGGGCCGATGAACACTGAAGCTTTCTTT CSARFRGPMNTEAFF
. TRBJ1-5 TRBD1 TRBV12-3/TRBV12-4 TGTGCCAGCAGGTACAGGGGGGCAAATCAGCCCCAGCATTTT CASRYRGANQPQHF
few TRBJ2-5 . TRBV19 TGTGCCAGTAGTACCACGTTTTGGGAGACCCAGTACTTC CASSTTFWETQYF
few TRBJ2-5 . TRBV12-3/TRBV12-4 TGTGCCAGCAGCTCCGAGGGGGGGGGCCAAGAGACCCAGTACTTC CASSSEGGGQETQYF
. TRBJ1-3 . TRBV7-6 TGTGCCGCGGTGGGAAACACCATATATTTT CAAVGNTIYF
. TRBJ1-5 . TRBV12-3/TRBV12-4 TGTGCCAGCACCAAAGGGGGGGCCGGCAATCAGCCGCCCCAGCATTTT CASTKGGAGNQPPQHF
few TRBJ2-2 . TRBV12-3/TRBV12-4 TGTGCCAGCAGTTTTGGGGGATGGGGCACCGGGGAGCTGTTTTTT CASSFGGWGTGELFF
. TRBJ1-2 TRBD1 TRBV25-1 TGTGCCGCCGGGGACAGGGCTACCTATGGCTACACCTTC CAAGDRATYGYTF
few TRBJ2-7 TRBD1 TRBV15 TGTGCCACCAGCCGGGACAGGGGAATTCTCTCCTACGAGCAGTACTTC CATSRDRGILSYEQYF
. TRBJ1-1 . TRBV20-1 TGCAGTGCTAGAAGGCCGCAGGGCTTGAACACTGAAGCTTTCTTT CSARRPQGLNTEAFF
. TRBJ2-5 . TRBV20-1 TGCAGTGCTAGAGATGGGGGGCGGGAGACCCAGTACTTC CSARDGGRETQYF